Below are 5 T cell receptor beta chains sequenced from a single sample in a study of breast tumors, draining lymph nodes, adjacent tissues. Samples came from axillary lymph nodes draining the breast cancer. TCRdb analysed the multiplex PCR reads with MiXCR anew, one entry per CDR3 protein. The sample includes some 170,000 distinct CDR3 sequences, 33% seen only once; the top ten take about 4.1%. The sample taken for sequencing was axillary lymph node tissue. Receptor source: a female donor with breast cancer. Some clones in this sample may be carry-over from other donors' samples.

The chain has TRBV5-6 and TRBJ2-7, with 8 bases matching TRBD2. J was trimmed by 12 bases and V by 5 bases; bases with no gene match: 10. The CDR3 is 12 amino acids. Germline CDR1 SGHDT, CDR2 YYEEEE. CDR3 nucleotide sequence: TGTGCCAGCAGTTACGTCGGGACTAGACTGTACTTC. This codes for CASSYVGTRLYF.

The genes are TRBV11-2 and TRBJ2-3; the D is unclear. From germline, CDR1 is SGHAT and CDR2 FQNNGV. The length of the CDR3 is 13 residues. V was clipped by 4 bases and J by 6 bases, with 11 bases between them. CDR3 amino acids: CASSSGSPDTQYF. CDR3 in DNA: TGTGCCAGCAGCTCCGGGTCCCCGGATACGCAGTATTTT.

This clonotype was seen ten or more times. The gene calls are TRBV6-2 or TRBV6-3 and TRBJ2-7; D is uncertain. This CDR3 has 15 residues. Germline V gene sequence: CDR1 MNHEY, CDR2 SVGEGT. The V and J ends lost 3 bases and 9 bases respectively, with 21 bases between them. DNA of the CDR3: TGTGCCAGCAGTTATGTCAGGCCCCCGCTATCAGGGCAGTACTTC. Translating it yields CASSYVRPPLSGQYF.

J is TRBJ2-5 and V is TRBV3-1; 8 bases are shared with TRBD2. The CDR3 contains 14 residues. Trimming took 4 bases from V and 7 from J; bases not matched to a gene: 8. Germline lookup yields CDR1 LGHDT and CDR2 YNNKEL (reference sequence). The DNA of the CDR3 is TGTGCCAGCAGCCCGCCTAGCGGGTCCCGGACCCAGTACTTC. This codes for CASSPPSGSRTQYF.

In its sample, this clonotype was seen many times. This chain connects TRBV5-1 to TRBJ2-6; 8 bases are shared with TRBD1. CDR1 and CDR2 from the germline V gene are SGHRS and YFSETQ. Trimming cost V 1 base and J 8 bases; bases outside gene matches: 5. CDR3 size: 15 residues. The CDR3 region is CASSLKDRVTNVLTF. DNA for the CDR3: TGCGCCAGCAGCTTGAAGGACAGGGTAACCAACGTCCTGACTTTC.